The clone carrying this TCR beta chain occurred a few times. Its specificity is not known. The data originate from a study of response to subunit inactivated influenza vaccine. Study-level points and caveats: Authors suggested seasonal influenza vaccinations each recruit few new T cells.

TCRdb independently ran MiXCR on the RT-PCR reads; one entry per CDR3 protein. The sample consists of fewer than 800,000 distinct CDR3 sequences, 15% to 18% of them appearing once. Looked up from germline, CDR1 is MDHEN and CDR2 is SYDVKM. This CDR3 is built from 12 residues. Trimming stripped 10 bases from V and 7 bases from J, with 11 bases between. The V and J genes are TRBV28 and TRBJ1-6; D is ambiguous. The source material was PBMCs from blood, sampled approximately 12 days after vaccination. This TCR derives from a man aged 45-65 years who received an inactivated influenza vaccine. The CDR3 DNA reads as TGTGCCACCGCTATGTTAAATTCACCCCTCCACTTT. This encodes CATAMLNSPLHF.